These T cell receptor beta chains were read from a single sample in a study of shared clonotypes between healthy human individuals. Clones were sequenced by immunoSEQ multiplex PCR, and TCRdb holds only the in-frame ones, with some missing. The sample yields about 2.1 million clones, 90% to 95% seen once. The sequenced sample was naive CD8+ T cells from PBMCs. All receptors derive from a man in his late teens or twenties in good health. Some clones in this sample may be carry-over from other donors' samples. The CDR3 runs from the conserved cysteine through the conserved F or W. Fields, in order: D gene, clone size, V gene, J gene, CDR3 protein, CDR3 DNA. D genes are given only for firm matches. Rows give clone size only sometimes, using once, few, many, or a class for an expanded clone.

d_gene: -; abundance: few; v_gene: TRBV10-1; j_gene: TRBJ1-5; CDR3aa: CATLKSGSNQPQHF; CDR3nt: TGCGCCACCCTAAAATCCGGGAGCAATCAGCCCCAGCATTTT
d_gene: TRBD2; abundance: once; v_gene: TRBV9; j_gene: TRBJ2-2; CDR3aa: CASSHSGTDTGELFF; CDR3nt: TGTGCCAGCAGCCATAGCGGGACCGACACCGGGGAGCTGTTTTTT
d_gene: -; abundance: once; v_gene: TRBV5-1; j_gene: TRBJ2-7; CDR3aa: CASSLWGATYEQYF; CDR3nt: TGCGCCAGCAGCTTGTGGGGCGCTACCTACGAGCAGTACTTC
d_gene: -; abundance: once; v_gene: TRBV14; j_gene: TRBJ2-2; CDR3aa: CASSQGGSAWSTGELFF; CDR3nt: TGTGCCAGCAGCCAAGGTGGTTCGGCCTGGAGCACCGGGGAGCTGTTTTTT
d_gene: -; abundance: once; v_gene: TRBV9; j_gene: TRBJ2-7; CDR3aa: CASSGGFSPYEQYF; CDR3nt: TGTGCCAGCAGCGGTGGGTTTTCGCCCTACGAGCAGTACTTC
d_gene: -; abundance: once; v_gene: TRBV5-5; j_gene: TRBJ2-7; CDR3aa: CASSLPGLGYEQYF; CDR3nt: TGTGCCAGCAGCTTGCCGGGATTGGGGTACGAGCAGTACTTC
d_gene: -; abundance: -; v_gene: TRBV7-9; j_gene: TRBJ1-1; CDR3aa: CASSLKTEAFF; CDR3nt: TGTGCCAGCAGCTTAAAAACTGAAGCTTTCTTT
d_gene: TRBD1; abundance: -; v_gene: TRBV9; j_gene: TRBJ2-2; CDR3aa: CASSPGQGFTGELFF; CDR3nt: TGTGCCAGCAGCCCCGGACAGGGCTTCACCGGGGAGCTGTTTTTT
d_gene: TRBD1; abundance: -; v_gene: TRBV28; j_gene: TRBJ1-5; CDR3aa: CASSSPSRGGEDQPQHF; CDR3nt: TGTGCCAGCAGTTCTCCTTCCAGGGGGGGAGAAGATCAGCCCCAGCATTTT
d_gene: -; abundance: -; v_gene: TRBV19; j_gene: TRBJ1-1; CDR3aa: CASTETGYNTEAFF; CDR3nt: TGTGCCAGTACCGAAACAGGGTATAACACTGAAGCTTTCTTT
d_gene: TRBD1; abundance: -; v_gene: TRBV7-8; j_gene: TRBJ2-7; CDR3aa: CASSLGGTGAGEQYF; CDR3nt: TGTGCCAGCAGCTTAGGGGGGACAGGCGCGGGCGAGCAGTACTTC
d_gene: TRBD2; abundance: -; v_gene: TRBV4-2; j_gene: TRBJ2-1; CDR3aa: CASRSGTSVHNEQFF; CDR3nt: TGTGCCAGCAGGTCCGGGACTAGCGTCCACAATGAGCAGTTCTTC
d_gene: -; abundance: -; v_gene: TRBV11-2; j_gene: TRBJ2-2; CDR3aa: CASSMQQANTGELFF; CDR3nt: TGTGCCAGCAGTATGCAACAAGCGAACACCGGGGAGCTGTTTTTT
d_gene: -; abundance: -; v_gene: TRBV6-5; j_gene: TRBJ2-3; CDR3aa: CASSPRAPDTQYF; CDR3nt: TGTGCCAGCAGTCCCCGGGCCCCAGATACGCAGTATTTT
d_gene: TRBD1; abundance: -; v_gene: TRBV7-9; j_gene: TRBJ2-2; CDR3aa: CASSPGTGGRITGELFF; CDR3nt: TGTGCCTCGAGTCCCGGGACAGGGGGCAGGATCACCGGGGAGCTGTTTTTT
d_gene: -; abundance: -; v_gene: TRBV21-1; j_gene: TRBJ1-3; CDR3aa: CASSKVGTGNTIYF; CDR3nt: -
d_gene: TRBD2; abundance: -; v_gene: TRBV9; j_gene: TRBJ2-3; CDR3aa: CASSVAPGTSGIKRGTDTQYF; CDR3nt: TGTGCCAGCAGCGTAGCCCCCGGGACTAGCGGAATCAAAAGGGGTACAGATACGCAGTATTTT
d_gene: -; abundance: -; v_gene: TRBV5-8; j_gene: TRBJ1-6; CDR3aa: CASSAGPGNSPLHF; CDR3nt: TGTGCCAGCAGCGCGGGCCCGGGGAATTCACCCCTCCACTTT
d_gene: TRBD2; abundance: once; v_gene: TRBV5-6; j_gene: TRBJ2-7; CDR3aa: CASSSVETSGYEQYF; CDR3nt: TGTGCCAGCAGCTCGGTGGAGACTAGCGGCTACGAGCAGTACTTC
d_gene: TRBD2; abundance: -; v_gene: TRBV30; j_gene: TRBJ2-3; CDR3aa: CAWSQLAGFTDTQYF; CDR3nt: TGTGCCTGGAGTCAACTAGCGGGATTCACAGATACGCAGTATTTT
d_gene: -; abundance: -; v_gene: TRBV5-6; j_gene: TRBJ2-7; CDR3aa: CASSFTGSEQYF; CDR3nt: TGTGCCAGCAGCTTTACAGGGTCCGAGCAGTACTTC
d_gene: TRBD1; abundance: once; v_gene: TRBV28; j_gene: TRBJ2-1; CDR3aa: CASNNRDRGINEQFF; CDR3nt: TGTGCCAGCAACAACCGGGACAGGGGAATCAATGAGCAGTTCTTC
d_gene: -; abundance: -; v_gene: TRBV4-2; j_gene: TRBJ2-7; CDR3aa: CASSLSAGGEQYF; CDR3nt: TGTGCCAGCAGCCTTTCCGCTGGAGGGGAGCAGTACTTC
d_gene: -; abundance: -; v_gene: TRBV19; j_gene: TRBJ2-7; CDR3aa: CASSTEGTGYPYEQYF; CDR3nt: TGTGCCAGTAGTACCGAAGGGACTGGATACCCCTACGAGCAGTACTTC
d_gene: -; abundance: -; v_gene: TRBV25-1; j_gene: TRBJ2-1; CDR3aa: CASSANEQFF; CDR3nt: TGTGCCAGCAGTGCCAATGAGCAGTTCTTC
d_gene: -; abundance: -; v_gene: TRBV7-9; j_gene: TRBJ2-2; CDR3aa: CASSLAGTLNTGELFF; CDR3nt: TGTGCCAGCAGCTTAGCGGGGACACTGAACACCGGGGAGCTGTTTTTT
d_gene: -; abundance: -; v_gene: TRBV30; j_gene: TRBJ2-6; CDR3aa: CAWAGARGSSSGANVLTF; CDR3nt: TGTGCCTGGGCCGGGGCGAGGGGCTCATCCTCTGGGGCCAACGTCCTGACTTTC
d_gene: -; abundance: -; v_gene: TRBV27; j_gene: TRBJ2-7; CDR3aa: CASSLRGRDYEQYF; CDR3nt: TGTGCCAGCAGTTTAAGGGGCAGAGACTACGAGCAGTACTTC
d_gene: TRBD1; abundance: once; v_gene: TRBV14; j_gene: TRBJ2-7; CDR3aa: CASSAWDRSYEQYF; CDR3nt: TGTGCCAGCAGCGCTTGGGACAGGTCCTACGAGCAGTACTTC
d_gene: -; abundance: -; v_gene: TRBV4-1; j_gene: TRBJ1-2; CDR3aa: CASSPQTGQTLNYGYTF; CDR3nt: TGCGCCAGCAGCCCCCAGACAGGCCAAACACTTAACTATGGCTACACCTTC
d_gene: -; abundance: -; v_gene: TRBV6-1; j_gene: TRBJ2-3; CDR3aa: CASSEIIRAESTDTQYF; CDR3nt: TGTGCCAGCAGTGAAATCATCCGGGCGGAAAGCACAGATACGCAGTATTTT
d_gene: TRBD1; abundance: -; v_gene: TRBV6-5; j_gene: TRBJ2-7; CDR3aa: CASSAPGQGSYEQYF; CDR3nt: TGTGCCAGCAGCGCTCCGGGACAGGGCTCCTACGAGCAGTACTTC
d_gene: -; abundance: -; v_gene: TRBV6-5; j_gene: TRBJ2-7; CDR3aa: CASSYSVGESSYEQYF; CDR3nt: TGTGCCAGCAGTTACTCTGTGGGAGAGAGCTCCTACGAGCAGTACTTC
d_gene: -; abundance: -; v_gene: TRBV28; j_gene: TRBJ1-5; CDR3aa: CASRKSPRDRAQHF; CDR3nt: TGTGCCAGCAGAAAATCCCCCAGGGACCGGGCCCAGCATTTT
d_gene: TRBD2; abundance: -; v_gene: TRBV5-5; j_gene: TRBJ2-7; CDR3aa: CASSLGAGASYEQYF; CDR3nt: TGTGCCAGCAGCTTGGGAGCGGGGGCGTCCTACGAGCAGTACTTC
d_gene: -; abundance: few; v_gene: TRBV7-9; j_gene: TRBJ1-2; CDR3aa: CASSLGGYGYTF; CDR3nt: TGTGCCAGCAGCTTAGGAGGGTATGGCTACACCTTC
d_gene: TRBD2; abundance: -; v_gene: TRBV27; j_gene: TRBJ2-7; CDR3aa: CASSHGLAAYEQYF; CDR3nt: TGTGCCAGCAGCCATGGACTAGCGGCCTACGAGCAGTACTTC
d_gene: TRBD2; abundance: once; v_gene: TRBV7-9; j_gene: TRBJ2-3; CDR3aa: CASSLAAGGQFTDTQYF; CDR3nt: TGTGCCAGCAGCTTAGCAGCGGGGGGACAGTTCACAGATACGCAGTATTTT
d_gene: -; abundance: -; v_gene: TRBV5-1; j_gene: TRBJ1-1; CDR3aa: CASSFRVGATEAFF; CDR3nt: TGCGCCAGCAGCTTTCGGGTTGGGGCCACTGAAGCTTTCTTT
d_gene: TRBD2; abundance: -; v_gene: TRBV9; j_gene: TRBJ2-5; CDR3aa: CASSVVGSGTETQYF; CDR3nt: TGTGCCAGCAGCGTAGTTGGTAGCGGGACTGAGACCCAGTACTTC
d_gene: TRBD2; abundance: -; v_gene: TRBV7-8; j_gene: TRBJ2-7; CDR3aa: CASSLTRGLAVGEQYF; CDR3nt: TGTGCCAGCAGCTTAACCCGAGGACTAGCTGTTGGCGAGCAGTACTTC
d_gene: -; abundance: -; v_gene: TRBV28; j_gene: TRBJ2-1; CDR3aa: CASSLSGSEQFF; CDR3nt: TGTGCCAGCAGTTTATCAGGGAGTGAGCAGTTCTTC
d_gene: -; abundance: -; v_gene: TRBV5-1; j_gene: TRBJ2-7; CDR3aa: CASTSGGTYEQYF; CDR3nt: TGCGCCAGCACGTCTGGGGGGACCTACGAGCAGTACTTC
d_gene: TRBD2; abundance: once; v_gene: TRBV27; j_gene: TRBJ2-3; CDR3aa: CASSPGTIPPDTQYF; CDR3nt: TGTGCCAGCTCCCCTGGGACTATCCCTCCCGATACGCAGTATTTT
d_gene: TRBD2; abundance: -; v_gene: TRBV15; j_gene: TRBJ2-7; CDR3aa: CATQFVREVFVSYEQYF; CDR3nt: TGTGCCACGCAGTTCGTGCGGGAGGTTTTCGTAAGCTACGAGCAGTACTTC
d_gene: TRBD2; abundance: -; v_gene: TRBV11-1; j_gene: TRBJ2-7; CDR3aa: CASSWEGYFSYEQYF; CDR3nt: TGTGCCAGCAGCTGGGAGGGATACTTCTCCTACGAGCAGTACTTC
d_gene: TRBD1; abundance: -; v_gene: TRBV27; j_gene: TRBJ2-1; CDR3aa: CASSLSRGPPSLRQGKGEQFF; CDR3nt: TGTGCCAGCAGTTTATCTCGAGGACCCCCCTCTTTGCGACAGGGGAAGGGTGAGCAGTTCTTC
d_gene: TRBD1; abundance: once; v_gene: TRBV27; j_gene: TRBJ2-7; CDR3aa: CASSSDRASYEQYF; CDR3nt: TGTGCCAGCAGTTCGGACAGGGCTTCCTACGAGCAGTACTTC
d_gene: -; abundance: -; v_gene: TRBV4-1; j_gene: TRBJ2-1; CDR3aa: CASSPKSSYNEQFF; CDR3nt: TGCGCCAGCAGCCCTAAGTCCTCCTACAATGAGCAGTTCTTC
d_gene: -; abundance: once; v_gene: TRBV5-1; j_gene: TRBJ2-5; CDR3aa: CASSPGLDVGAQYF; CDR3nt: TGCGCCAGCAGCCCGGGTTTGGATGTTGGGGCCCAGTACTTC
d_gene: -; abundance: -; v_gene: TRBV27; j_gene: TRBJ1-5; CDR3aa: CASSLSLGAPQHF; CDR3nt: TGTGCCAGCAGTTTATCACTTGGGGCGCCCCAGCATTTT
d_gene: TRBD1; abundance: -; v_gene: TRBV7-6; j_gene: TRBJ2-7; CDR3aa: CASSLGGQGREQYF; CDR3nt: TGTGCCAGCAGCTTAGGGGGACAGGGCCGCGAGCAGTACTTC